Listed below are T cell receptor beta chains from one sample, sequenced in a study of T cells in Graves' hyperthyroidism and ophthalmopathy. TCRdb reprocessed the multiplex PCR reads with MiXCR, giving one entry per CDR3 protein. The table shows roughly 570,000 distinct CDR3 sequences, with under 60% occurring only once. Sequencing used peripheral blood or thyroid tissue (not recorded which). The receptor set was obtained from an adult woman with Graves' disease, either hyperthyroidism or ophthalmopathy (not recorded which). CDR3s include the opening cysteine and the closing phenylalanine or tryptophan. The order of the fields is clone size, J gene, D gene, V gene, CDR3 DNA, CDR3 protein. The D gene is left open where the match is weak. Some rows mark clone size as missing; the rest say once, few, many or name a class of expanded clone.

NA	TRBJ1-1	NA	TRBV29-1	TGCAGCGAGAGCTCGGGTCCGAACACTGAAGCTTTCTTT	CSESSGPNTEAFF
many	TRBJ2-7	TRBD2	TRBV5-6	TGTGCCAGCAGACCGGGACTAGCGGACTACGAGCAGTACTTC	CASRPGLADYEQYF
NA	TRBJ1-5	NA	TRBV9	TGTGCCAGCAGCGTAGGGCCCGAGAGGAATCAGCCCCAGCATTTT	CASSVGPERNQPQHF
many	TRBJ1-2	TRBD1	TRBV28	TGTGCCAGCAGTTCAGGGGGACCCACTTATGGCTACACCTTC	CASSSGGPTYGYTF
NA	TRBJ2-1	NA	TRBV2	TGTGCCAGCAACCCGTTGAGATACAATGAGCAGTTCTTC	CASNPLRYNEQFF
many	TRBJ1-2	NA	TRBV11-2	TGTGCCAGCAGCCAGACGCGTGGGGGCCCAAAGCGGGCCTATGGCTACACCTTC	CASSQTRGGPKRAYGYTF
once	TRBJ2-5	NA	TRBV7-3	TGTGCCAGCAGCCCAGACACTTGGGGAGAGACCCAGTACTTC	CASSPDTWGETQYF
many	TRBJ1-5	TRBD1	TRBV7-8	TGTGCCAGCAGCCCAGGACAGGGCCATAATCAGCCCCAGCATTTT	CASSPGQGHNQPQHF
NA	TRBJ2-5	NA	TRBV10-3	TGTGCCATCAGTGAGGAGGGGATGATGGACTACCAGTACTTC	CAISEEGMMDYQYF
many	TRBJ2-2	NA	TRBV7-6	TGTGCCAGCAGCTTAAGAAGGGATGAGGCCGGGGAGCTGTTTTTT	CASSLRRDEAGELFF
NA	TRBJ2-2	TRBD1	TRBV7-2	TGTGCCAGCAGCCTCTATTGGACAGGGATGAACACTGGGGAGCTGTTTTTT	CASSLYWTGMNTGELFF
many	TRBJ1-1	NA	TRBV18	TGTGCCAGCTCACGGCCGGAGAACACTGAAGCTTTCTTT	CASSRPENTEAFF
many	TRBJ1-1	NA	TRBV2	TGTGCCAGCAGTGAAAGGGAAGGGAGGCCTGAAGCTTTCTTT	CASSEREGRPEAFF
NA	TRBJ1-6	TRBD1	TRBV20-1	TGCAGTGCGCGACAGGGTTCCCCCCTCCACTTT	CSARQGSPLHF
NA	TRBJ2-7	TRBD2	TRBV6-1	TGTGCCAGCAGTGAAGCTATAGCGGGAGGGTTTGACGAGCAGTACTTC	CASSEAIAGGFDEQYF
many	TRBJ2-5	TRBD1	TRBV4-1	TGCGCCAGCAGCCAAGATCAAAGACAGGGCTGGGAGACCCAGTACTTC	CASSQDQRQGWETQYF
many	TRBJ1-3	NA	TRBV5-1	TGCGCCAGCAGCTTGGACGGGAGCTCTGGAAACACCATATATTTT	CASSLDGSSGNTIYF
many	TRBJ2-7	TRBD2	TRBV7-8	TGTGCCAGCAGCTTAGCGGAAGCGGGGGCCCATTACGAGCAGTACTTC	CASSLAEAGAHYEQYF
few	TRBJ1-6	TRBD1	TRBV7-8	TGTGCCAGCAGCTTAGAAGGGACAGGGGCATCTCCCCTCCACTTT	CASSLEGTGASPLHF
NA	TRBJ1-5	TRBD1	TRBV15	TGTGCCACCAGCAGAAGAGAGACAGGGGTGGTCTTTCAGCCCCAGCATTTT	CATSRRETGVVFQPQHF
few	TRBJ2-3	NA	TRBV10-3	TGTGCCATCAGCGAAAGCACAGATACGCAGTATTTT	CAISESTDTQYF
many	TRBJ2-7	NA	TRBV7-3	TGTGCCAGCAGCTTGGGGGACCCCTACGAGCAGTACTTC	CASSLGDPYEQYF
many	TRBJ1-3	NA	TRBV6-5	TGTGCCAGCAGCAAGGAAGGTTTTGACGGAAACACCATATATTTT	CASSKEGFDGNTIYF
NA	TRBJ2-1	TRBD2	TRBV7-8	TGTGCCAGCACCCGACTAGCGGGGAGTAGGTATGAGCAGTTCTTC	CASTRLAGSRYEQFF
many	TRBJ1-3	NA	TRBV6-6	TGTGCCAGCAGCCAACCACCGGTGAACTCTGGAAACACCATATATTTT	CASSQPPVNSGNTIYF
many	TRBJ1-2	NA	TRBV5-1	TGCGCCAGCAGCTTGGTCCCAGGCTCTCGTAACTATGGCTACACCTTC	CASSLVPGSRNYGYTF
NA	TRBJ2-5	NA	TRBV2	TGCGCCAGCAGGTTTAGATTGGGAGAGCAAGAGACCCAGTACTTC	CASRFRLGEQETQYF
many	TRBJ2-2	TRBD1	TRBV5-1	TGCGCCAGCCGACCGCCCGGGACAGGGTTAACCGGGGAGCTGTTTTTT	CASRPPGTGLTGELFF
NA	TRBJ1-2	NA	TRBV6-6	TGTGCCAGCAGTTTCACCTTCTATGGCTACACCTTC	CASSFTFYGYTF
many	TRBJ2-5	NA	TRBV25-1	TGTGCCAGCAGTGAATTAGGCAGAGAAGAGACCCAGTACTTC	CASSELGREETQYF
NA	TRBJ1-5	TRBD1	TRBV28	TGTGCCAGCAGACCAGGGACAGACTCTCAGCCCCAGCATTTT	CASRPGTDSQPQHF
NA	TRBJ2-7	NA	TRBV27	TGTGCCAGCATCGCGGGACACCGTCCCTACGAGCAGTACTTC	CASIAGHRPYEQYF
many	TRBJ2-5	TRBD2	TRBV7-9	TGTGCCAGCAGCTTAATCGGCCGGGAGGGCCCGGAGACCCAGTACTTC	CASSLIGREGPETQYF
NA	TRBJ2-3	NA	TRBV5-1	TGCGCCAGCAGCACAGAGCCCATCCCACAAGATACGCAGTATTTT	CASSTEPIPQDTQYF
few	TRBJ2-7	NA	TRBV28	TGTGCCAGCAGTTTATCGTCCCGGTGGCTCGATTTGAACTTC	CASSLSSRWLDLNF
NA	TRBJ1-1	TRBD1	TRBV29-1	TGCAGCGCAGCAGGGGGAGACGGGTTT	CSAAGGDGF
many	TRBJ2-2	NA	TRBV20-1	TGCAGTGCTAGGGTCGCGTATAACACCGGGGAGCTGTTTTTT	CSARVAYNTGELFF
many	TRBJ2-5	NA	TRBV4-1	TGCGCCAGCAGCCAAGGATCAGAGACCCAGTACTTC	CASSQGSETQYF
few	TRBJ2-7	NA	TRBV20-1	TGCAGTGCTCCCTACGGGGGTTCAGGGGAGCAGTACTTC	CSAPYGGSGEQYF
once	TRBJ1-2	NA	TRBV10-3	TGTGCCATCAGTGATCGCCCTAACTATGGCTACACCTTC	CAISDRPNYGYTF
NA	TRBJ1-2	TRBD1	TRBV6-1	TGTGCCAGCAGTTATTGGGACAGGGGGCTGAGGCAGTATGGCTACACCTTC	CASSYWDRGLRQYGYTF
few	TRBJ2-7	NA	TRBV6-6	TGTGCCAGCAGCTTATTTGTATACGAGCAGTACTTC	CASSLFVYEQYF
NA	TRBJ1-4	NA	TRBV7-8	TGTGCCAGCAGCCAAGCCCCGGGCCCTAATGAAAAACTGTTTTTT	CASSQAPGPNEKLFF
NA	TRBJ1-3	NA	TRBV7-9	TGTGCCAGCAGCCTAGACTTCGCTGGAAACACCATATATTTT	CASSLDFAGNTIYF
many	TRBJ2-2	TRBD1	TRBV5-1	TGCGCCAGCAGCGAGGGGGCCTCGGCGAACACCGGGGAGCTGTTTTTT	CASSEGASANTGELFF
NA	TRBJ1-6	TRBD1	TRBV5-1	TGCGCCAGCAGCCCCGGGACAGGGGCACAAAATTCACCCCTCCACTTT	CASSPGTGAQNSPLHF
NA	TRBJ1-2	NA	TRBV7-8	TGTGCCAGCAGCTTAGAGCTAACAGGGAGTTCCTTCGGCTACACCTTC	CASSLELTGSSFGYTF
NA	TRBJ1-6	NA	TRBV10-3	TGTGCCATCAGTGAGGGACAGATCTATAATTCACCCCTCCACTTT	CAISEGQIYNSPLHF
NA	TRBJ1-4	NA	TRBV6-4	TGTGCCAGCAGTGTCGGAGGGGAGACTAATGAAAAACTGTTTTTT	CASSVGGETNEKLFF
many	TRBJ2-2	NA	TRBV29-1	TGCAGCGTTGATACGGGAGCGAACACCGGGGAGCTGTTTTTT	CSVDTGANTGELFF
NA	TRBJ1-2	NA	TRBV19	TGTGCCAGTAGTATCGGACAGTCGCCCTCTAACTATGGTTACACCTTC	CASSIGQSPSNYGYTF
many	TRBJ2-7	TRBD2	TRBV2	TGTGCCAGCTTTATCCTTCAGCGGGAGGGCCCCTACGAGCAGTACTTC	CASFILQREGPYEQYF
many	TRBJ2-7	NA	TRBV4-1	TGCGCCAGCAGACACCCGGGGCAGCCCTACGAGCAGTACTTC	CASRHPGQPYEQYF
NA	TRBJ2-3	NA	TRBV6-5	TGTGCCAGCAGTCCCTACAGGAGATCTAGCACAGATACGCGGTATTTT	CASSPYRRSSTDTRYF
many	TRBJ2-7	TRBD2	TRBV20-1	TGCAGTGCTAGAGAAGCTAGCGGGAGATACGAGCAGTACTTC	CSAREASGRYEQYF
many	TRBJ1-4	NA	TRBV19	TGTGCCAGTAGTACCCAATGGCGGAACCCTTGGGAGGAAAAACTGTTTTTT	CASSTQWRNPWEEKLFF
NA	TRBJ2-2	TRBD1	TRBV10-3	TGTGCCATCAGGAACCAGGGGGCGCGCACCGGGGAGCTGTTTTTT	CAIRNQGARTGELFF